These T cell receptor beta chains were read from a single sample in a study of T cell repertoires in ileal Crohn's disease. TCRdb keeps only in-frame clones here, not all; method: immunoSEQ multiplex PCR. The repertoire holds some 12,000 clones, roughly four fifths seen once, with around 4.7% in the top ten. Sequenced input: ileal tissue. These receptors were taken from an adult with Crohn's disease. CDR3s include the opening cysteine and the closing phenylalanine or tryptophan. Each record gives: D gene, J gene, clone size, V gene, CDR3 protein, CDR3 DNA. A D gene is named only where the DNA matches it firmly. The listing skips clone size in some rows; elsewhere it reads once, few, many or a size class.

NA TRBJ1-2 NA TRBV5-4 CASSLMVVGGHGYTF TGTGCCAGCAGCTTGATGGTTGTGGGGGGACATGGCTACACCTTC
TRBD1 TRBJ1-5 NA TRBV30 CAWTQQGGRVKPQHF TGTGCCTGGACTCAACAGGGGGGGCGGGTCAAGCCCCAGCATTTT
NA TRBJ2-1 once TRBV19 CASSPPNNEQFF TGTGCCAGTAGTCCCCCCAACAATGAGCAGTTCTTC
TRBD1 TRBJ1-2 few TRBV6-5 CASSSRQGARYGYTF TGTGCCAGCAGTTCGAGACAGGGGGCGCGGTATGGCTACACCTTC
NA TRBJ1-1 NA TRBV9 CASSTGLGNTEAFF TGTGCCAGCTCCACAGGGTTGGGGAACACTGAAGCTTTCTTT
TRBD1 TRBJ2-5 NA TRBV5-6 CASSVGTEETQYF TGTGCCAGCAGCGTAGGGACAGAAGAGACCCAGTACTTC
NA TRBJ2-3 NA TRBV9 CASSVGLVRRGTQYF TGTGCCAGCAGCGTAGGACTAGTCCGTCGCGGTACGCAGTATTTT
NA TRBJ2-2 once TRBV5-6 CASTHRRGRGTGELFF TGTGCCAGCACCCACCGGAGGGGGCGCGGAACCGGGGAGCTGTTTTTT
TRBD1 TRBJ2-7 NA TRBV18 CASSPDVRGTGAQYF TGTGCCAGCTCACCCGATGTACGTGGGACAGGGGCGCAGTACTTC
NA TRBJ1-4 NA TRBV6-5 CASRYQGTNEKLFF TGTGCCAGCAGGTACCAGGGGACTAATGAAAAACTGTTTTTT
NA TRBJ1-4 medium-sized TRBV7-2 CASSLRSEKLFF TGTGCCAGCAGCTTAAGGAGTGAAAAACTGTTTTTT
NA TRBJ1-2 NA TRBV6-1 CASSEGGANYGYTF TGTGCCAGCAGTGAGGGGGGGGCTAACTATGGCTACACCTTC
TRBD2 TRBJ2-7 NA TRBV7-7 CASSQQAGGSYEQYF TGTGCCAGCAGCCAACAGGCGGGGGGGAGCTACGAGCAGTACTTC
TRBD2 TRBJ2-1 NA TRBV11-3 CASSFFGTRIYNEQFF TGTGCCAGCAGCTTTTTTGGGACTAGGATCTACAATGAGCAGTTCTTC
TRBD2 TRBJ2-4 NA TRBV6-5 CASSYTDSGANIQYF TGTGCCAGCAGTTACACTGATAGCGGGGCAAACATTCAGTACTTC
NA TRBJ1-2 NA TRBV10-3 CATSEEGYTF TGTGCCACTTCAGAGGAGGGCTACACCTTC
TRBD1 TRBJ1-2 NA TRBV7-2 CASSFKPGQGTF TGTGCCAGCAGCTTTAAGCCGGGACAGGGAACCTTC
NA TRBJ2-6 NA TRBV7-6 CASSSRQFGANVLTF TGTGCCAGCAGCTCGAGACAGTTTGGGGCCAACGTCCTGACTTTC